This TCR beta chain was identified in a study of T cell repertoires in cytomegalovirus infection. TCRdb independently ran MiXCR on the reads; one entry per CDR3 protein. The sample shows about 890,000 distinct CDR3 sequences, around 30% of them seen only once. V lost 6 bases and J lost 8; bases outside the gene matches: 13. The CDR3 runs to 15 residues. The germline V gene has CDR1 MNHEY and CDR2 SMNVEV (reference sequence). Notes on this clonotype: The antigen remains undetermined.

The specimen was cultured CD8+ T cells from PBMCs, collected from culture after CMV antigen stimulation. V gene TRBV27 combines with J gene TRBJ1-2; TRBD1 matches at 9 bases. This sequence originates from a human donor in good health (CMV status not recorded). Some clones in this sample may be carry-over from other donors' samples. The CDR3 region is CASSPDPGQGWGYTF. The CDR3 DNA follows: TGTGCCAGCAGCCCCGACCCGGGACAGGGATGGGGCTACACCTTC.